One T cell receptor beta chain is described in this entry. Libraries were prepared by immunoSEQ multiplex PCR; TCRdb keeps only in-frame clonotypes and omits some of them. The sample shows 74,000 or so clones, around 90% of them seen only once. The data were taken from a study of technical replicates of blood from several donors. Trimming cost V 4 bases and J 6 bases, with 9 bases left between them. The CDR3 has 12 residues. Germline V gene data show CDR1 as SGHTA and CDR2 as FQGNSA. The clonotype comes from a human donor in good health. The rearrangement joins TRBV7-2 to TRBJ1-1; D not resolved. The source material was T cells isolated from PBMCs. This CDR3 reads CASSYANPEAFF. CDR3 in DNA: TGTGCCAGCAGCTACGCTAACCCTGAAGCTTTCTTT.